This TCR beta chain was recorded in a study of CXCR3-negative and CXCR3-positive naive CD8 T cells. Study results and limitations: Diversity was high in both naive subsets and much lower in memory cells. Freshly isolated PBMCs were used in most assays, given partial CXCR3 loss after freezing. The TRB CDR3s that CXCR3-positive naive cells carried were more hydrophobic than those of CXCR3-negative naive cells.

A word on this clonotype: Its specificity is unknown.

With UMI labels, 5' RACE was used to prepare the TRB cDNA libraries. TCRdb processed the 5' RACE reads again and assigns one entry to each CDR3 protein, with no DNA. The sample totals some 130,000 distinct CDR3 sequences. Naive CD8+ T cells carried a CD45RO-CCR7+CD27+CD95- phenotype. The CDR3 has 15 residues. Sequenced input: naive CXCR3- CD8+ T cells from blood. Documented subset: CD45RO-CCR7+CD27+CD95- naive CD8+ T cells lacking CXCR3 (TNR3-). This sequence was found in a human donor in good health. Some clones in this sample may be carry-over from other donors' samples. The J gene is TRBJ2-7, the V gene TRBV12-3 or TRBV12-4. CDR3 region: CASSLEGLGSYEQYF.